One and the same sample provided the 4 T cell receptor beta chains below, sequenced in a study of STAT5B mutations in CD4+ large granular lymphocyte leukemia (dated by TCRdb to between 2021 and 2024). The library was made by the immunoSEQ multiplex PCR assay. TCRdb's version of the immuneACCESS table is confined to in-frame rearrangements and falls short of the full clone set. An unresolved V gene accounts for under half of the shortfall where checked; the remainder is of unknown origin. Present in this sample are 30,000 to 40,000 clones, less than 70% of which were seen just once. The top ten clones comprise under 3.5% of the sample. The sample was CD4+ T cells from blood buffy coats. Source of these receptors: a human donor in good health.

In its sample, this clone was seen once. This chain joins TRBV19 and TRBJ2-1, with 7 bases aligning to TRBD2. The V gene's germline CDR1 is LNHDA and CDR2 SQIVND (reference sequence). The V segment lost 6 bases and the J segment 7 bases; nucleotides outside the gene matches: 6. CDR3 length equals 13 residues. For the CDR3, the DNA is TGTGCCAGTAGGGGGAGGGTCAAGAATGAGCAGTTCTTC. This sequence encodes CASRGRVKNEQFF.

This sequence joins TRBV7-2 and TRBJ2-7; 8 bases align to TRBD2. With V trimmed by 2 bases and J by 3 bases, 6 bases remained unmatched. Germline-derived CDR1 and CDR2 are SGHTA and FQGNSA. The CDR3 is made up of 15 amino acids. The CDR3 loop is CASSLQAGAYYEQYF. In nucleotides, the CDR3 is TGTGCCAGCAGCTTACAAGCGGGGGCGTACTACGAGCAGTACTTC.

This rearrangement joins TRBV30 to TRBJ2-2; possible D gene TRBD1, 5 bases. V was clipped by 2 bases and J by 4 bases, with 5 bases between them. The CDR3 totals 12 residues. Germline CDR1 reads GTSNPN; CDR2 reads SVGIG (reference sequence). CDR3 residues: CAWSRGTGELFF. CDR3 nucleotides: TGTGCCTGGAGTAGGGGCACCGGGGAGCTGTTTTTT.

The chain recombines TRBV5-1 with TRBJ1-1; 9 bases agree with TRBD1. CDR3 length: 14 amino acids. Germline-derived CDR1 and CDR2 are SGHRS and YFSETQ. V lost 7 bases and J lost 6; bases outside the gene matches: 10. The CDR3 sequence: CASRRDRERAEAFF. CDR3 bases: TGCGCCAGCCGGCGGGACAGGGAGAGGGCTGAAGCTTTCTTT.